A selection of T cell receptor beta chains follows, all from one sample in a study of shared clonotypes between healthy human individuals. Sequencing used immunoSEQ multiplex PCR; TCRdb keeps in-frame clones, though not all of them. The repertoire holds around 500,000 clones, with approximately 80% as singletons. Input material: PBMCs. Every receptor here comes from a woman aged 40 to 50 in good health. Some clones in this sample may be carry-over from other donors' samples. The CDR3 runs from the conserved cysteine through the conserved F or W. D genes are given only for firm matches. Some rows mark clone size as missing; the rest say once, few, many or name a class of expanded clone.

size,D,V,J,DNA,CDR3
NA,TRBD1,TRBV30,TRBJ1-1,TGTGCCTGGAGCTTAACCAAGGGGGCGGCTTTCTTT,CAWSLTKGAAFF
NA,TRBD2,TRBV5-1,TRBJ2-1,TGCGCCAGCAGCCAAGCGGGAGGCGCCTACAATGAGCAGTTCTTC,CASSQAGGAYNEQFF
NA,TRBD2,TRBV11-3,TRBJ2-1,TGTGCCAGCAGCTTGAGACTAGCGGGAGTACATGAGCAGTTCTTC,CASSLRLAGVHEQFF
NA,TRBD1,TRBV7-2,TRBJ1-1,TGTGCCAGCAGCATCGACAGGGGGCGGAGAAATGAAGCTTTCTTT,CASSIDRGRRNEAFF
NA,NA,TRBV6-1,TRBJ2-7,TGTGCCAGCAGTCCCTTAGCCTCATTCTACGAGCAGTACTTC,CASSPLASFYEQYF
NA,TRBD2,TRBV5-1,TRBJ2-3,TGCGCCAGCAGCTTGAGCTCGCGGGGGGGAGATACGCAGTATTTT,CASSLSSRGGDTQYF
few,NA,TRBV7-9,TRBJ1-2,TGTGCCAGCAGCTTTGGGGATTATGGCTACACCTTC,CASSFGDYGYTF
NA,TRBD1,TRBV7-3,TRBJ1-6,TGTGCCAGCAGCTCACGACCGGGACAGGGGTCACCCCTCCACTTT,CASSSRPGQGSPLHF
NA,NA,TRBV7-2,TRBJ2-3,TGTGCCAGCAGCATCGTCAGGGGTCGGGCAGATACGCAGTATTTT,CASSIVRGRADTQYF
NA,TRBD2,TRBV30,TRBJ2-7,TGTGCCTGGAGTCCCCCCATCCACCTTACTAGCGGGAGGACCTACGAGCAGTACTTC,CAWSPPIHLTSGRTYEQYF
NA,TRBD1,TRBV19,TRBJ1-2,TGTGCCAGTAACCGGGACAGGGGACCTGGCTACACCTTC,CASNRDRGPGYTF
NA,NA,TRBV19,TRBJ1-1,TGTGCCAGTAGGGACAGAACTGAAGCTTTCTTT,CASRDRTEAFF
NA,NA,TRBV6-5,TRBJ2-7,TGTGCCAGCAGAAAAGGCGGACAATCCTACGAGCAGTACTTC,CASRKGGQSYEQYF
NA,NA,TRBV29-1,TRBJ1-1,TGCAGCGCCTCCCCTGGATGGGGGATGAACACTGAAGCTTTCTTT,CSASPGWGMNTEAFF
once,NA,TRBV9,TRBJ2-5,TGTGCCAGCAGCGTAGCGGGGGCCGAGACCCAGTACTTC,CASSVAGAETQYF
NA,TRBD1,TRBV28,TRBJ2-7,TGTGCCAGCAGTGCCCCGGGACAGGGGGCGCGGTGGCAGTACTTC,CASSAPGQGARWQYF
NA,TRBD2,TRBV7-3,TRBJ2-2,TGTGCCAGCAGCTTAACGGCGGGAGCTAGGACCGGGGAGCTGTTTTTT,CASSLTAGARTGELFF
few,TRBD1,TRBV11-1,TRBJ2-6,TGTGCCAGCTGCCCGGGGACAGGGTACTCTGGGGCCAACGTCCTGACTTTC,CASCPGTGYSGANVLTF
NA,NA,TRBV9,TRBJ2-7,TGTGCCAGCAGCGTAGGGGTCAGGTACGAGCAGTACTTC,CASSVGVRYEQYF
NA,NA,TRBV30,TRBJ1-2,TGTGCCTGGAGGGGAACAGTGCCCTATGGCTACACCTTC,CAWRGTVPYGYTF
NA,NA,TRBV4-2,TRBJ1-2,TGTGCCAGCAGCCCCGGGGGGGATCGCTATGGCTACACCTTC,CASSPGGDRYGYTF
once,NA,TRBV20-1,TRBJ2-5,TGCAGTGCTAGAGATCGAGAGACCCAGTACTTC,CSARDRETQYF
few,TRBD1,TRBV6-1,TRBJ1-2,TGTGCCAGCAGGGAGACAGGGATAAATGGCTACACCTTC,CASRETGINGYTF
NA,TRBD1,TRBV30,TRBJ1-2,TGTGCCTGGAGTGTTGGGACAGGAGCCCTCTATGGCTACACCTTC,CAWSVGTGALYGYTF
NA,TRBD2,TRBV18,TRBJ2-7,TGTGCCAGCTCACCCTCGACTAGCGGGAAAGCCTACGAGCAGTACTTC,CASSPSTSGKAYEQYF
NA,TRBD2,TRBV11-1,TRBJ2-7,TGTGCCAGCAGCTTACTAGCGGGAGGCACCTACGAGCAGTACTTC,CASSLLAGGTYEQYF
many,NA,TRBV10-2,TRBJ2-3,TGCGCCAGCAGTGAAACGGGAGTTGGAGATACGCAGTATTTT,CASSETGVGDTQYF
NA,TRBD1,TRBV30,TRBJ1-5,TGTGCCTGGAGTCAAGGGACAGCAAATCAGCCCCAGCATTTT,CAWSQGTANQPQHF
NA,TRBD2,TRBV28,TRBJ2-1,TGTGCCAGCAGTGAGAGCGGGAGGGCCCGAATCGGTGAGCAGTTCTTC,CASSESGRARIGEQFF
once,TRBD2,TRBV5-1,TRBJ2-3,TGCGCCAGCAGCCCTCGGGCTAGCGGGGTGGGAGATACGCAGTATTTT,CASSPRASGVGDTQYF
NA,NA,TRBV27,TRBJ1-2,TGTGCCAGCAGTTCCCAGCCAGGCTATGGCTACACCTTC,CASSSQPGYGYTF
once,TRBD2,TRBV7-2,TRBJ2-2,TGTGCCAGCAGCTTGACTAGCGGCTATACCGGGGAGCTGTTTTTT,CASSLTSGYTGELFF
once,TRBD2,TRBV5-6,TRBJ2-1,TGTGCCAGCAGTTACAGGCGGGAGGTTCCCAATGAGCAGTTCTTC,CASSYRREVPNEQFF
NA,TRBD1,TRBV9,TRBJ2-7,TGTGCCAGCAGCGCCACCCGGGACAGCCCCTACGAGCAGTACTTC,CASSATRDSPYEQYF
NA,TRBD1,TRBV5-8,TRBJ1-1,TGTGCCAGCAGCACCACTTGGACAGGGAAATGGAACACTGAAGCTTTCTTT,CASSTTWTGKWNTEAFF
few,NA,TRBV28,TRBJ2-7,TGTGCCAGCAGTTTAACGTCCTACGAGCAGTACTTC,CASSLTSYEQYF
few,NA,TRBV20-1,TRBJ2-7,TGCAGTGCTAGGGACGGCTTGGAGCAGTACTTC,CSARDGLEQYF
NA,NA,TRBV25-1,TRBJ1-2,TGTGCCAGCAGTTCTCACAGGGATGCTGGCTACACCTTC,CASSSHRDAGYTF
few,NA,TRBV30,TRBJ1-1,TGTGCCTGGAGTATTGACAGGAGGAACACTGAAGCTTTCTTT,CAWSIDRRNTEAFF
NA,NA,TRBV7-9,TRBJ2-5,TGTGCCAGCAGCCGCCCCCGGGCCCAAGGAGAGACCCAGTACTTC,CASSRPRAQGETQYF